This is a list of T cell receptor beta chains from one sample in a study of T-cell memory formation after mild COVID-19. TCRdb redid the calling of the 5' RACE reads with MiXCR, one entry per CDR3 protein. The sample lists 200,000 to 300,000 distinct CDR3 sequences, approximately 15% seen once, with roughly 21% in the top ten. Input material: PBMCs or a T cell subset sorted from them (not recorded which). All receptors come from a man aged 18 to 30 who had mild COVID-19 (a few samples of this study predate the infection). Cell type and time point are not known. CDR3s include the opening cysteine and the closing phenylalanine or tryptophan. D genes are given only for firm matches. A clone size is listed for some rows: how often the clone was seen (once, few, many), or a class if it is expanded.

J gene,clone size,V gene,D gene,CDR3 protein,CDR3 DNA
TRBJ2-1,few,TRBV20-1,-,CSARVPIQGTYNEQFF,TGCAGTGCTAGAGTTCCTATACAGGGTACCTACAATGAGCAGTTCTTC
TRBJ2-7,-,TRBV6-5,-,CASSYGDGPYEQYF,TGTGCCAGCAGTTACGGGGACGGACCCTACGAGCAGTACTTC
TRBJ2-7,many,TRBV12-3/TRBV12-4,-,CASSWQGPYEQYF,TGTGCCAGCAGTTGGCAGGGGCCCTACGAGCAGTACTTC
TRBJ2-7,many,TRBV5-1,-,CASSLASAGSYEQYF,TGCGCCAGCAGCTTGGCCTCCGCAGGCTCCTACGAGCAGTACTTC
TRBJ2-5,-,TRBV9,-,CASSALRGPETQYF,TGTGCCAGCAGCGCGCTTAGGGGCCCAGAGACCCAGTACTTC
TRBJ2-3,few,TRBV4-2,TRBD2,CASSPQGLAGGSTDTQYF,TGTGCCAGCAGCCCTCAGGGACTAGCGGGGGGGAGCACAGATACGCAGTATTTT
TRBJ2-3,-,TRBV5-1,-,CASSFDTDTQYF,TGCGCCAGCAGCTTTGACACAGATACGCAGTATTTT
TRBJ1-1,many,TRBV19,-,CASSISSGTEAFF,TGTGCCAGTAGTATTAGCTCGGGGACCGAAGCTTTCTTT
TRBJ1-1,-,TRBV5-1,-,CASSAGSYTEAFF,TGCGCCAGCAGCGCCGGGTCCTACACTGAAGCTTTCTTT
TRBJ2-5,-,TRBV7-3,TRBD2,CASSLSPPKAGGNETQYF,TGTGCCAGCAGCTTATCCCCGCCGAAAGCGGGGGGGAATGAGACCCAGTACTTC
TRBJ2-5,-,TRBV6-5,-,CVIVRQETQYF,TGTGTCATAGTCCGCCAAGAGACCCAGTACTTC
TRBJ2-6,few,TRBV27,-,CAIRRAPRKSGANVLTF,TGTGCCATCCGAAGGGCCCCCAGGAAGTCTGGGGCCAACGTCCTGACTTTC